Given below is one T cell receptor beta chain in context. Participants' reported clinical history set cohort assignment. These data are taken from a study of blood T cell repertoires in COVID-19. Study summary: COVID-19 samples, acute and convalescent, were from the United States, Italy and Spain. T cells, B-cell-depleted T cells, or PBMCs provided the cDNA or gDNA that served as material.

Original processing notes: Reference gene primer amplification gave nucleated cell count estimates. Here immunoSEQ multiplex PCR was the method, and the copy in TCRdb shows in-frame clones only, minus some. The V and J calls and clone size are taken from that table; D and trimming were inferred from the DNA. The sample includes about 300,000 clones, roughly 89% seen only once; the top ten take approximately 4.5%. The sample taken for sequencing was PBMCs or T cells enriched from blood (not recorded which). The TCR was taken from a young woman with acute COVID-19.

As DNA, the CDR3 is TGTGCCAGCAGTTACTCGAGTGGAGGCGAAAAACTGTTTTTT. This codes for CASSYSSGGEKLFF. The chain has TRBV6-5 and TRBJ1-4, with unresolved D. V lost 0 bases and J 8 bases, leaving 10 bases between the germline ends. The CDR3 sequence is 14 residues long. From germline, CDR1 is MNHEY and CDR2 SVGAGI.